This paragraph reports one T cell receptor beta chain. Antigen unknown. This entry belongs to a study of T cell clonotyping in hematopoietic cell transplantation. Overall study findings and caveats: After transplant, recipient diversity fell while pathologically expanded clonotypes grew through day 180. Graft donor and pretransplant recipient Inverse Simpson Index values predicted broader posttransplant TCR diversity.

Sequencing used immunoSEQ multiplex PCR; TCRdb keeps in-frame clones, though not all of them. The sample has about 29,000 clones; approximately 90% are singletons. In germline, CDR1 is SGHTA, CDR2 FQGNSA. With 3 bases removed from V and 4 bases from J, the gap between germline ends came to 13 bases. The CDR3 consists of 15 residues. The clonotype comes from a female patient aged 50-59 years who had an allogeneic stem cell transplant from a related donor, so the T cells may come from the graft donor. Some clones in this sample may be carry-over from other donors' samples. Specimen: PBMCs, collected 100 days after allogeneic stem cell transplant. The rearrangement links TRBV7-2 to TRBJ1-3, with a weak D call TRBD1 (6 bases). In DNA, the CDR3 is TGTGCCAGCAGCTTGGCTACAGGGTCCGGAAACACCATATATTTT. It yields the protein CASSLATGSGNTIYF.